This paragraph covers one TCR beta chain sequence. The antigen remains undetermined. V was shortened by 3 bases and J by 4 bases, with 6 bases between the two germline ends. The CDR3 is 12 residues long. Germline CDR1 and CDR2: KGHSH and LQKENI. This entry is derived from a study of T cell responses to AZD1222 COVID-19 vaccine. The study's findings and limits: Recipients of two AZD1222 doses showed rising Spike-specific TCR breadth and depth. Sampling captured repertoires only after the peak T cell response. Only a handful of AZD1222 recipients were seropositive at baseline. CD4 TCRs covered the whole spike, strongest at regions 160-218 and 743-854.

Profiling relied on immunoSEQ multiplex PCR, and the TCRdb table lists in-frame clones only, not all of them. The data show some 60,000 clones, roughly 90% seen once. The V and J genes are TRBV18 and TRBJ2-5; D is uncertain. This clonotype originated in an adult who received the AZD1222 COVID-19 vaccine. Sequencing was performed on peripheral blood, taken 28 days after the second AZD1222 dose. This chain's CDR3 is CASSPSRETQYF. In DNA form, the CDR3 reads TGTGCCAGCTCACCGTCGAGAGAGACCCAGTACTTC.